The clone carrying this TCR beta chain was counted many times. The library targeted TCRbeta and was prepared with unique molecular identifiers. TCRdb itself ran the PCR reads through MiXCR, one entry per CDR3 protein. The sample holds about 230,000 distinct CDR3 sequences, 8.5% to 10% seen once. This sample was taken from a study of T-cell reconstitution after alpha-beta-depleted transplantation in children. Trimming cost V 8 bases and J 5 bases, with 21 bases left between them. CDR1 MNHEY and CDR2 SVGEGT come from the germline V gene. There are 15 residues in the CDR3. This sample comprised PBMCs from the stem cell graft donor, obtained from the stem cell graft. V usage is TRBV6-2 or TRBV6-3 and J usage is TRBJ1-1, with D possibly matching TRBD1 (6 bases). This TCR derives from a human donor who donated a stem cell graft to a child with acute lymphoblastic leukemia. DNA of the CDR3: TGTGCCAGCCGGGACACCCAGGTGGGTTTGACTGAAGCTTTCTTT. Its translation is CASRDTQVGLTEAFF.